This T cell receptor beta chain was retrieved from a study of identical twins. The CDR3 loop spans 19 amino acids. Germline values: CDR1 SGHDT, CDR2 YYEEEE. V shed 2 bases, J shed 4 bases, and the junction held 18 bases outside the gene matches. In regard to this clonotype: What it binds is unknown.

TCRdb re-analysed the 5' RACE reads in MiXCR, keeping a single row per CDR3 protein. The table includes 690,000 or so distinct CDR3 sequences, over 8.5% detected once. General study results and limits: The study found excess low generation probability among twin-shared out-of-frame alpha sequences.

The same sample was also used in a study of yellow fever vaccine responses in identical twins.

Sequenced sample: PBMCs. This clonotype was sampled from a woman aged 18-35 years in good health. V and J are TRBV5-6 and TRBJ2-5; the match to TRBD2 covers 9 bases. CDR3 bases: TGTGCCAGCAGCTTCCGACGTGGGGCTAGCGGGAAGGGCTCAGAGACCCAGTACTTC. Translation: CASSFRRGASGKGSETQYF.